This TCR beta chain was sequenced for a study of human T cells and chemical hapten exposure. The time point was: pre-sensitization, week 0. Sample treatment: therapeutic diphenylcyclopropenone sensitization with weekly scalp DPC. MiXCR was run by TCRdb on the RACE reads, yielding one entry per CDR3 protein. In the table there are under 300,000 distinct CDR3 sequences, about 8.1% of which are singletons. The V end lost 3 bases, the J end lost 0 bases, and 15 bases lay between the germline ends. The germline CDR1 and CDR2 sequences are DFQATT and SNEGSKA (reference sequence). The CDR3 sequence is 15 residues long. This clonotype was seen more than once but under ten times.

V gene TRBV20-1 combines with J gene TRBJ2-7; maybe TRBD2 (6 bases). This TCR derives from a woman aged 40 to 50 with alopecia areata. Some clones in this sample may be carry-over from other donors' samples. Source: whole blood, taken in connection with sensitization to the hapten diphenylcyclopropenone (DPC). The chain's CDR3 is CSASNTGLRSYEQYF. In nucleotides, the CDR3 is TGCAGTGCTAGTAACACGGGACTCCGCTCCTACGAGCAGTACTTC.